This TCR beta chain came from a study of T cells in Graves' hyperthyroidism and ophthalmopathy. The investigators amplified TCR beta CDR3 regions from RNA transcripts. HTBI primers were the set used in a first-round RT-PCR of the TCR CDR3. In TCRdb, the multiplex PCR reads were re-called with MiXCR into one record per CDR3 protein. The sample consists of about 720,000 distinct CDR3 sequences, about 17% of them appearing once. At least ten counts were recorded for this clonotype. When ophthalmopathy did not progress within 18 months, Graves' hyperthyroidism was considered stable. Per germline, CDR1 MDHEN and CDR2 SYDVKM. This CDR3 has 17 amino acids. The V and J ends lost 5 bases and 0 bases respectively, with 17 bases between them.

Material: blood. The chain links TRBV28 to TRBJ2-1; no reliable D call. The TCR comes from a man aged 18 to 35 with Graves' hyperthyroidism. CDR3 sequence: CASSTNVAVSSYNEQFF. In nucleotides, the CDR3 is TGTGCCAGCAGTACCAACGTGGCGGTGAGCTCCTACAATGAGCAGTTCTTC.